These 19 T cell receptor beta chains came from one sample sequenced in a study of T cell responses to AZD1222 COVID-19 vaccine. The method was immunoSEQ multiplex PCR; TCRdb's version includes in-frame clones alone and lacks a portion of them. The repertoire includes about 150,000 clones, about 94% of them detected once, and about 3.7% sits in the top ten. Here the sequenced sample was peripheral blood, taken on day 0 of AZD1222 vaccination. The source of these receptors is an adult in good health.

The chain links TRBV11-3 to TRBJ2-1, with D possibly matching TRBD2 (5 bases). V was clipped by 0 bases and J by 10 bases, with 13 bases between them. The CDR3 consists of 14 residues. Germline CDR1 and CDR2: SGHNT and YENEEA. CDR3 sequence reads: CASSLEASSREQFF. CDR3 nucleotide sequence: TGTGCCAGCAGCTTAGAGGCTAGCAGTCGGGAGCAGTTCTTC.

The rearrangement joins TRBV10-3 to TRBJ2-3; D may be TRBD2 (6 bases). Germline V gene lookup returns CDR1 ENHRY and CDR2 SYGVKD. V was cut by 6 bases and J by 0 bases, with 10 bases left in between. The CDR3 spans 14 residues. CDR3 sequence (DNA): TGTGCCATCAGGGACTATCCTAGCACAGATACGCAGTATTTT. It encodes CAIRDYPSTDTQYF.

This chain links TRBV6-5 with TRBJ1-3; 7 bases line up with TRBD1. Germline values: CDR1 MNHEY, CDR2 SVGAGI. The CDR3 consists of 15 residues. The junction had 6 bases not matched to a gene; V was cut back by 6 bases and J by 1 base. CDR3 amino acids: CASSVTGQSGNTIYF. In DNA form, the CDR3 reads TGTGCCAGCAGCGTAACGGGACAGTCTGGAAACACCATATATTTT.

The V gene is TRBV27, the J gene TRBJ2-7, with D hard to call. CDR3 length: 11 residues. Trimming stripped 6 bases from V and 5 bases from J, with 8 bases between. Germline CDR1 and CDR2: MNHEY and SMNVEV (reference sequence). The CDR3 spells CASSHRHEQYF. CDR3 coding DNA: TGTGCCAGCAGCCACCGCCACGAGCAGTACTTC.

The chain couples TRBV24-1 to TRBJ2-7; D is ambiguous. V dropped 4 bases and J dropped 2 bases, with 11 bases sitting between them. Looked up from germline, CDR1 is KGHDR and CDR2 is SFDVKD. The length of the CDR3 is 14 residues. Here the CDR3 DNA reads TGTGCCACCAGTGACTCTGGACGGGCCTACGAGCAGTACTTC. Its protein is CATSDSGRAYEQYF.

The chain has TRBV19 and TRBJ1-4; maybe TRBD1 (5 bases). Germline V gene data show CDR1 as LNHDA and CDR2 as SQIVND (reference sequence). This CDR3 comprises 14 residues. V was trimmed by 2 bases and J by 6 bases, leaving 10 bases between them. Here the CDR3 DNA reads TGTGCCAGTAGTATAAACAGGAGGGATGAAAAACTGTTTTTT. This codes for CASSINRRDEKLFF.

This rearrangement joins TRBV2 to TRBJ2-7; maybe TRBD2 (6 bases). The V gene's germline CDR1 is SNHLY and CDR2 FYNNEI. The CDR3 consists of 15 residues. V gave up 0 bases and J gave up 0 bases, with 9 bases separating them. CDR3 coding DNA: TGTGCCAGCAGTGAAGCCCCCGGGGGCTCCTACGAGCAGTACTTC. This sequence encodes CASSEAPGGSYEQYF.

V usage is TRBV9 and J usage is TRBJ2-3; TRBD1 matches at 8 bases. The ends lost 3 bases at V and 3 bases at J; junction bases unmatched: 6. The CDR3 runs 15 residues. Germline loops: CDR1 SGDLS, CDR2 YYNGEE. The CDR3 DNA reads TGTGCCAGCAGCGCCGGACAGGGTGCGACAGATACGCAGTATTTT. This codes for CASSAGQGATDTQYF. Complete variable domain (other parts from reference TRBV9 and TRBJ2-3): DSGVTQTPKHLITATGQRVTLRCSPRSGDLSVYWYQQSLDQGLQFLIQYYNGEERAKGNILERFSAQQFPDLHSELNLSSLELGDSALYFCASSAGQGATDTQYFGPGTRLTVL.

The rearrangement joins TRBV20-1 to TRBJ2-1; no clear D gene. Trimming shortened V by 0 bases and J by 10 bases, and 7 bases separated the two germline ends. Germline CDR1 is DFQATT and CDR2 is SNEGSKA (reference sequence). The CDR3 spans 11 residues. CDR3 residues: CSAREGLEQFF. CDR3 coding DNA: TGCAGTGCTAGAGAGGGTTTGGAGCAGTTCTTC.

The V and J genes are TRBV19 and TRBJ2-5, with a tentative D call TRBD2 (6 bases). V was clipped by 1 base and J by 3 bases, with 18 bases between them. Looked up from germline, CDR1 is LNHDA and CDR2 is SQIVND (reference sequence). The CDR3 loop spans 17 amino acids. The chain's CDR3 is CASSIGQRAIEKETQYF. The CDR3 region has the DNA TGTGCCAGTAGTATAGGTCAGCGGGCCATCGAAAAAGAGACCCAGTACTTC.

The rearrangement joins TRBV6-5 to TRBJ1-2; D is uncertain. Germline V gene lookup returns CDR1 MNHEY and CDR2 SVGAGI. This CDR3 spans 14 amino acids. With 2 bases removed from V and 6 bases from J, the gap between germline ends came to 13 bases. Here the CDR3 DNA reads TGTGCCAGCAGTTACAATCACTACACCCATGGCTACACCTTC. It translates to CASSYNHYTHGYTF.

This chain uses TRBV19 with TRBJ2-2; maybe TRBD2 (6 bases). V was trimmed by 7 bases and J by 4 bases, leaving 16 bases between them. Germline V CDR1 and CDR2: LNHDA, SQIVND (reference sequence). The CDR3 runs 15 residues. CDR3 nucleotides: TGTGCCAGTAAAGGGGCTCCCGGGGGCACCGGGGAGCTGTTTTTT. It encodes CASKGAPGGTGELFF.

In nucleotides, the CDR3 is TGTGCCAGCAGCCCCTCAGGGTACGAGCAGTACTTC. Amino acid sequence: CASSPSGYEQYF. The J gene is TRBJ2-7, the V gene TRBV3-1 (or the pseudogene TRBV3-2); possible D gene TRBD1, 5 bases. CDR1 is LGHDT, CDR2 YNNKEL, per germline (reference sequence). V lost 4 bases to trimming and J lost 4 bases, with 8 bases between them. CDR3 size: 12 residues.

CDR3 sequence: CASMSRGEQFF. The CDR3 DNA reads TGTGCCAGCATGAGTCGGGGTGAGCAGTTCTTC. The rearrangement links TRBV9 to TRBJ2-1; perhaps TRBD2 as D (5 bases). The V end was cut by 6 bases, the J end by 9 bases, with 10 bases between. This CDR3 spans 11 amino acids. CDR1 is SGDLS and CDR2 is YYNGEE in the germline V gene.

The DNA for the CDR3 is TGTGCCAGCAGTTTTCAGGGAGTATCCTACGAGCAGTACTTC. It encodes CASSFQGVSYEQYF. This chain connects TRBV2 to TRBJ2-7; D is possibly TRBD1 or TRBD2 (5 bases each). In germline, CDR1 is SNHLY, CDR2 FYNNEI. Between the trimmed V and J ends, which lost 5 bases and 1 base, there was a span of 12 bases. The CDR3 sequence is 14 residues long.

This chain links TRBV11-2 with TRBJ1-1; tentative D call: TRBD1 (5 bases). The CDR3 length is 16 residues. V lost 0 bases and J lost 1, with 12 bases in between. CDR1 is SGHAT, CDR2 FQNNGV, per germline. CDR3 region: CASSLDPGGQNTEAFF. The DNA of the CDR3 is TGTGCCAGCAGCTTAGATCCGGGGGGTCAGAACACTGAAGCTTTCTTT.

The chain employs TRBV5-4 and TRBJ1-1; D gene ambiguous. Germline V gene data show CDR1 as SGHNT and CDR2 as YYREEE (reference sequence). The CDR3 covers 13 residues. Trimming removed 2 bases at V and 2 bases at J, with 7 bases between. CDR3 region: CASSLGINTEAFF. The CDR3 coding sequence is TGTGCCAGCAGCTTAGGGATAAACACTGAAGCTTTCTTT.

This clone appeared once. V gene TRBV5-6 combines with J gene TRBJ2-3, with 8 bases lining up with TRBD1. Trimming cost V 1 base and J 2 bases; bases outside gene matches: 0. The germline CDR1 and CDR2 sequences are SGHDT and YYEEEE. This CDR3 spans 14 amino acids. The CDR3 here is CASSLQGATDTQYF. CDR3 sequence (DNA): TGTGCCAGCAGCTTGCAGGGGGCCACAGATACGCAGTATTTT.

The chain recombines TRBV18 with TRBJ2-7; the D gene is possibly TRBD2 (6 bases). The CDR3 has 16 residues. V was pared by 3 bases and J by 4 bases, with 19 bases between. Looked up from germline, CDR1 is KGHSH and CDR2 is LQKENI. Written as DNA, the CDR3 is TGTGCCAGCTCACCGCGGGCGGGGACCGCAAGATACGAGCAGTACTTC. Encoded protein: CASSPRAGTARYEQYF.